These 27 T cell receptor beta chains were all obtained from the same sample, sequenced in a study of blood T cell repertoires in COVID-19. Libraries were prepared by immunoSEQ multiplex PCR; TCRdb keeps only in-frame clonotypes and omits some of them. Among roughly 150,000 clones, 85% to 90% were seen once, and the ten largest hold about an eighth. The sequencing input was peripheral blood. Every receptor here comes from a man younger than 35 with COVID-19, enrolled during active disease.

The chain links TRBV4-1 to TRBJ2-7; 8 bases match TRBD1. The CDR3 covers 16 residues. V trimming: 1 base; J trimming: 2 bases; junction bases outside the gene matches: 7. Germline V gives CDR1 MGHRA, CDR2 YSYEKL. The CDR3 DNA sequence: TGCGCCAGCAGCCAAGGTTCGGACAGGGTCACCTACGAGCAGTACTTC. It codes for CASSQGSDRVTYEQYF.

The gene calls are TRBV6-6 and TRBJ1-3; 8 positions match TRBD1. Trimming at V came to 0 bases and at J to 4 bases, leaving 2 bases not matched to a gene. This CDR3 region has 15 residues. Germline V gene data show CDR1 as MNHNY and CDR2 as SVGAGI (reference sequence). The CDR3 region is CASSYSRDRGNTIYF. The CDR3 DNA reads TGTGCCAGCAGTTACTCGAGGGACAGGGGAAACACCATATATTTT.

V and J are TRBV18 and TRBJ2-4; D perhaps matches TRBD1 (6 bases). Per the germline V gene, CDR1 is KGHSH and CDR2 is LQKENI. The length of the CDR3 is 17 residues. Trimming shortened V by 0 bases and J by 0 bases, and 12 bases separated the two germline ends. For the CDR3, the DNA is TGTGCCAGCTCACCACCCCTAGGACAGCTAGCCAAAAACATTCAGTACTTC. Translation gives CASSPPLGQLAKNIQYF.

The V gene is TRBV27, the J gene TRBJ1-6, with D possibly being TRBD1 (5 bases). Deletions cut 5 bases from V and 9 bases from J, with 11 bases between. Per the germline V gene, CDR1 is MNHEY and CDR2 is SMNVEV (reference sequence). This CDR3 is 13 amino acids long. The CDR3, as DNA: TGTGCCAGCAGTATCAGGGTGGGTTCACCCCTCCACTTT. This encodes CASSIRVGSPLHF.

The chain carries TRBV9 and TRBJ2-1, with 8 bases aligning to TRBD1. Germline values: CDR1 SGDLS, CDR2 YYNGEE. J lost 0 bases, V lost 3 bases, and 8 bases had no gene match. The CDR3 has 17 amino acids. This chain's CDR3 is CASSDGTGGGSYNEQFF. Here the CDR3 DNA reads TGTGCCAGCAGCGATGGGACAGGCGGAGGCTCCTACAATGAGCAGTTCTTC.

In DNA form, the CDR3 reads TGCGCCAGCAGCCAAGAAGTAGTTACAGGGGGCAATGGCTACACCTTC. Encoded protein: CASSQEVVTGGNGYTF. This chain uses TRBV4-3 with TRBJ1-2; TRBD1 agrees at 9 bases. Germline-derived CDR1 and CDR2 are LGHNA and YSLEER. After removal of 0 bases from V and 6 bases from J, the junction contained 8 bases not matched to a gene. There are 16 residues in the CDR3.

The chain has TRBV7-3 and TRBJ2-1; 10 positions match TRBD2. The CDR3 extends over 16 amino acids. V lost 6 bases, J lost 4 bases, and 9 bases stayed unmatched. Germline V gene sequence: CDR1 SGHTA, CDR2 FQGTGA. The CDR3 region has the DNA TGTGCCAGCAGTTTGGGGTCACTAGCGGGATACAATGAGCAGTTCTTC. Encoded protein: CASSLGSLAGYNEQFF.

The gene calls are TRBV5-8 and TRBJ1-1; 9 bases are shared with TRBD1. The germline gives CDR1 SGHTS, CDR2 YDEGEE. CDR3 length equals 15 residues. V lost 0 bases to trimming and J lost 8 bases; unmatched junction nucleotides: 8. The CDR3 loop reads CASSLGTGEGLEAFF. The DNA of the CDR3 is TGTGCCAGCAGCTTGGGGACAGGGGAGGGCCTGGAAGCTTTCTTT.

This chain joins TRBV7-9 and TRBJ2-1; a possible D gene is TRBD2 (6 bases). The CDR3 has 15 amino acids. Germline CDR1 SEHNR, CDR2 FQNEAQ (reference sequence). Trimming removed 8 bases at V and 2 bases at J, with 16 bases between. The CDR3 DNA reads TGTGCCAGCCGGGAATGGGAGGACCCCTACAATGAGCAGTTCTTC. It encodes CASREWEDPYNEQFF.

The chain employs TRBV4-3 and TRBJ2-3, with 8 bases that match TRBD2. The CDR3 totals 16 residues. V lost 1 base and J lost 8; bases outside the gene matches: 11. Germline-derived CDR1 and CDR2 are LGHNA and YSLEER. DNA for the CDR3: TGCGCCAGCAGCCAAGGCAGACTAGCGAGAACAAGTACGCAGTATTTT. This translates into CASSQGRLARTSTQYF.

This chain links TRBV11-2 with TRBJ1-2, with 7 bases identical to TRBD1. Unmatched junction bases numbered 4, after V lost 2 bases and J lost 1 base. The germline V gene has CDR1 SGHAT and CDR2 FQNNGV. CDR3 size: 15 residues. In DNA, the CDR3 is TGTGCCAGCAGCTTAAGGGGGCAGGTTAACTATGGCTACACCTTC. Translated: CASSLRGQVNYGYTF.

The rearrangement joins TRBV9 to TRBJ1-1, with unresolved D. This CDR3 is built from 15 residues. Per the germline V gene, CDR1 is SGDLS and CDR2 is YYNGEE. Trimming pared 0 bases from V and 6 bases from J, leaving 15 bases between. The CDR3 loop is CASSVEGGPSSEAFF. The CDR3, as DNA: TGTGCCAGCAGCGTAGAGGGAGGTCCCTCTTCTGAAGCTTTCTTT.

Here the CDR3 DNA reads TGTGCCAGCCCCACGCCGGGAGGCACAAGGGACAAGCATGAGCAGTTCTTC. This gives the protein CASPTPGGTRDKHEQFF. The chain couples TRBV7-2 to TRBJ2-1; a possible D gene is TRBD2 (7 bases). V lost 8 bases to trimming and J lost 8 bases, with 28 bases between them. The CDR3 totals 17 residues. The germline V gene has CDR1 SGHTA and CDR2 FQGNSA.

The rearrangement links TRBV19 to TRBJ2-7; TRBD1 agrees at 8 bases. Trimming cost V 5 bases and J 6 bases; bases outside gene matches: 9. This CDR3 is 14 amino acids long. The germline gives CDR1 LNHDA, CDR2 SQIVND (reference sequence). CDR3 nucleotides: TGTGCCAGTAGTCACGGGACAGGTTCGGTCGAGCAGTACTTC. The encoded protein is CASSHGTGSVEQYF.

V is TRBV5-5 and J is TRBJ1-4, with D maybe TRBD1 (5 bases). CDR1 is SGHKS and CDR2 is YYEKEE in the germline V gene (reference sequence). This CDR3 comprises 17 residues. V lost 0 bases and J 3 bases, leaving 15 bases between the germline ends. The CDR3 loop reads CASSLGRGAGPNEKLFF. The CDR3 coding sequence is TGTGCCAGCAGCTTGGGACGTGGGGCAGGACCTAATGAAAAACTGTTTTTT.

The genes are TRBV29-1 and TRBJ2-1, with 8 bases lining up with TRBD1. Germline CDR1 SQVTM, CDR2 ANQGSEA. This CDR3 spans 14 amino acids. Trimming at V came to 4 bases and at J to 1 base, leaving 3 bases not matched to a gene. The CDR3 DNA follows: TGCAGCGTTGCTACAGGGGGATCCTACAATGAGCAGTTCTTC. This translates into CSVATGGSYNEQFF.

V gene TRBV27 combines with J gene TRBJ1-1; possibly TRBD1 for D (6 bases). Deletions cut 8 bases from V and 1 base from J, with 8 bases between. Germline lookup yields CDR1 MNHEY and CDR2 SMNVEV (reference sequence). This CDR3 has 12 amino acids. CDR3 residues: CASSTGNTEAFF. The CDR3 DNA sequence: TGTGCCAGCTCGACAGGGAACACTGAAGCTTTCTTT.

J is TRBJ2-5 and V is TRBV7-9, with 7 bases identical to TRBD2. The CDR3 sequence is 16 residues long. From germline, CDR1 is SEHNR and CDR2 FQNEAQ (reference sequence). V lost 1 base to trimming and J lost 1 base; unmatched junction nucleotides: 6. CDR3 nucleotides: TGTGCCAGCAGCTTAGGGGCTAGCGGCCTCCAAGAGACCCAGTACTTC. Protein: CASSLGASGLQETQYF.

Written as DNA, the CDR3 is TGTGCCAGCAGTTTATTCCCCGCTAGCGGGAGCTACGAGCAGTACTTC. Translation gives CASSLFPASGSYEQYF. This chain joins TRBV28 and TRBJ2-7, with 10 positions matching TRBD2. CDR3 length: 16 residues. Germline lookup yields CDR1 MDHEN and CDR2 SYDVKM. The J segment lost 3 bases and the V segment lost 1 base, leaving 6 bases of the junction unmatched.

This chain joins TRBV24-1 and TRBJ2-1; 14 nucleotides match TRBD2. This CDR3 has 15 amino acids. Losses at the gene ends were 5 bases for V and 7 bases for J; bases not matched to a gene: 3. CDR1 KGHDR and CDR2 SFDVKD come from the germline V gene. The CDR3 is CATSGLAGGWNEQFF. In DNA, the CDR3 is TGTGCCACCAGTGGACTAGCGGGAGGGTGGAATGAGCAGTTCTTC.

This clone occurred once. The chain combines TRBV5-4 with TRBJ2-7; perhaps TRBD2 as D (5 bases). The germline CDR1 and CDR2 sequences are SGHNT and YYREEE (reference sequence). The length of the CDR3 is 14 residues. V was trimmed by 4 bases and J by 3 bases, leaving 14 bases between them. The CDR3 here is CASSSSGSDYEQYF. The CDR3, as DNA: TGTGCCAGCAGCAGCAGCGGATCCGACTACGAGCAGTACTTC. Full variable domain (remainder filled in from reference TRBV5-4 and TRBJ2-7): ETGVTQSPTHLIKTRGQQVTLRCSSQSGHNTVSWYQQALGQGPQFIFQYYREEENGRGNFPPRFSGLQFPNYSSELNVNALELDDSALYLCASSSSGSDYEQYFGPGTRLTVT.

There are a few counts of this clone. The chain combines TRBV24-1 with TRBJ2-5, with TRBD2 identical over 12 bases. CDR1 is KGHDR, CDR2 SFDVKD, per germline. The CDR3 has 17 amino acids. The V and J ends lost 5 bases and 5 bases, in that order; junction bases with no gene match: 11. The CDR3, as DNA: TGTGCCACCAGTGCCGCAGGACTAGCGGGATTCGGGGAGACCCAGTACTTC. Translation: CATSAAGLAGFGETQYF.

This clone showed up just a few times. The genes are TRBV2 and TRBJ2-1, with TRBD1 as a possible D gene (6 bases). CDR3 length equals 14 residues. Germline CDR1 SNHLY, CDR2 FYNNEI. Between the trimmed V and J ends, which lost 7 bases and 6 bases, there was a span of 16 bases. The CDR3 nucleotides are TGTGCCAGCAATGTGGACAGACCAAGCAATGAGCAGTTCTTC. Translated, it gives CASNVDRPSNEQFF.

CDR3 protein: CASSFDWPGETQYF. The CDR3 nucleotides read TGTGCCAGCAGTTTCGACTGGCCCGGGGAGACCCAGTACTTC. This chain links TRBV6-2 or TRBV6-3 with TRBJ2-5; no definite D call. The V end lost 4 bases, the J end lost 5 bases, and 14 bases lay between the germline ends. This CDR3 spans 14 amino acids. Germline assignment: CDR1 MNHEY and CDR2 SVGEGT.

This clone was detected only once. This chain uses TRBV5-6 with TRBJ1-1, with a tentative D call TRBD1 (6 bases). The CDR3 length is 13 residues. The germline V gene encodes CDR1 SGHDT and CDR2 YYEEEE. Trimming took off 2 bases at V and 4 bases at J, with 9 bases between the two ends. The CDR3 here is CASSFGGFTEAFF. In DNA form, the CDR3 reads TGTGCCAGCAGCTTTGGGGGCTTCACTGAAGCTTTCTTT.

As DNA, the CDR3 is TGCGCCAGCAGCCAAGGTCGCAGAGGCTCCTACAATGAGCAGTTCTTC. Protein sequence: CASSQGRRGSYNEQFF. The chain recombines TRBV4-3 with TRBJ2-1; no reliable D call. The V end lost 1 base, the J end lost 0 bases, and 10 bases lay between the germline ends. CDR3 length equals 16 residues. CDR1 and CDR2 from the germline V gene are LGHNA and YSLEER.

The rearrangement joins TRBV1 to TRBJ2-1; the table gives TRBD2 as D, unverified against the DNA. TRBV1 is flagged as a pseudogene. This CDR3 comprises 17 residues. Here the CDR3 reads CTSSPQRLTGLTNEQFF. CDR3 nucleotide sequence: TGCACCAGCAGCCCTCAGCGGCTAACCGGCCTTACTAATGAGCAGTTCTTC.